The 26 T cell receptor beta chains reported below all come from one sample, sequenced in a study of cytomegalovirus exposure and HLA in healthy donors (dated by TCRdb to the late 2010s). The receptor library was made with the immunoSEQ multiplex PCR assay. Entries here come from immuneACCESS through TCRdb and include only in-frame sequences with V and J called. Some clones fail to appear in such tables; in the studies checked, an unresolved V gene covers under half of the shortfall, and the cause of the remainder is unknown. The sample profile shows approximately 150,000 clones; 87% of them were found once. The leading ten clones occupy 3.5% to 5% of the sample. The sequencing sample was made of PBMCs. These receptors came from a man between 18 and 35 years old in good health and CMV-seropositive.

The rearrangement uses TRBV30 and TRBJ2-3; the match to TRBD1 covers 7 bases. CDR1 GTSNPN and CDR2 SVGIG come from the germline V gene (reference sequence). J was trimmed by 13 bases and V by 0 bases; bases with no gene match: 7. CDR3 length: 12 residues. The CDR3 DNA reads as TGTGCCTGGAGTGTGCCACAGGGGCGGGAGTATTTT. It translates to CAWSVPQGREYF.

The chain has TRBV5-6 and TRBJ2-3; D remains ambiguous. V shed 0 bases and J shed 2 bases, with 13 bases lying between them. This CDR3 comprises 16 residues. Germline V lookup: CDR1 SGHDT, CDR2 YYEEEE. In DNA form, the CDR3 reads TGTGCCAGCAGCTTGGATTGGAGTGAACTCACAGATACGCAGTATTTT. Translated: CASSLDWSELTDTQYF.

Concerning this clone: A junction boundary mismatches the germline segment, possibly from a read error. This chain joins TRBV2 and TRBJ1-2; no firm D call. The CDR3 has 14 residues. The germline V gene has CDR1 SNHLY and CDR2 FYNNEI. The CDR3 DNA follows: TGTGCCAGCAGCGAAGACGTAGCTAACTATGGCTACACCTTC. The encoded protein is CASSEDVANYGYTF.

The CDR3 region has the DNA TGTGCCTGGGAGAGGGGGCGAGAGGGCGAGCAGTACTTC. Translating it yields CAWERGREGEQYF. This rearrangement joins TRBV30 to TRBJ2-7; 7 nucleotides match TRBD1. V gave up 5 bases and J gave up 6 bases; unmatched junction bases: 10. CDR1 and CDR2 (germline): GTSNPN, SVGIG (reference sequence). This CDR3 is built from 13 residues.

This rearrangement joins TRBV5-6 to TRBJ1-5; 8 bases fit TRBD1. V lost 0 bases and J lost 6; bases outside the gene matches: 2. CDR1 SGHDT and CDR2 YYEEEE come from the germline V gene. The CDR3 consists of 14 residues. The CDR3 is CASSLGTGPQPQHF. The CDR3 nucleotides are TGTGCCAGCAGCTTGGGGACAGGGCCTCAGCCCCAGCATTTT.

This chain connects TRBV21-1 to TRBJ1-2; the D segment call TRBD1 is taken from the table without a DNA check. TRBV21-1 is flagged as a pseudogene. CDR3 size: 13 residues. CDR3 nucleotides: TGTGCCAGCAGCCGGGACAGGGGAGGTGGCTACACCTTC. This codes for CASSRDRGGGYTF.

The CDR3, as DNA: TGCGCCAGCAGCGGCGGCTACGAGCAGTACTTC. Protein product: CASSGGYEQYF. V and J are TRBV4-1 and TRBJ2-7; D ambiguous. CDR1 and CDR2 from the germline V gene are MGHRA and YSYEKL. The germline V and J ends were trimmed by 5 bases and 3 bases, with 5 bases remaining between them. The CDR3 runs 11 residues.

This sequence joins TRBV5-1 and TRBJ2-7, with 9 bases aligning to TRBD1. The CDR3 runs to 15 residues. Germline loops: CDR1 SGHRS, CDR2 YFSETQ. The V gene end was trimmed by 5 bases and the J gene end by 3 bases; junction bases not matched to a gene: 9. The CDR3 spells CASSPRDRALYEQYF. The CDR3 nucleotides are TGCGCCAGCAGTCCGCGGGACAGGGCACTCTACGAGCAGTACTTC.

The chain is built from TRBV29-1 and TRBJ1-5; tentative D call: TRBD1 (6 bases). The CDR3 runs to 12 residues. Germline CDR1 and CDR2: SQVTM and ANQGSEA. Trimming pared 5 bases from V and 11 bases from J, leaving 16 bases between. In DNA form, the CDR3 reads TGCAGCGTTTTCGACAGGTCTGGAACCCAGCATTTT. Amino acid sequence: CSVFDRSGTQHF. The variable domain in full, completed from reference TRBV29-1 and TRBJ1-5, reads SAVISQKPSRDICQRGTSLTIQCQVDSQVTMMFWYRQQPGQSLTLIATANQGSEATYESGFVIDKFPISRPNLTFSTLTVSNMSPEDSSIYLCSVFDRSGTQHFGDGTRLSIL.

CDR3 bases: TGTGCCAGCAGTCCTACTTTGTACAATGAGCAGTTCTTC. Amino acids: CASSPTLYNEQFF. The genes are TRBV2 and TRBJ2-1; D is uncertain. Germline loops: CDR1 SNHLY, CDR2 FYNNEI. V lost 5 bases and J 4 bases, leaving 9 bases between the germline ends. The CDR3 totals 13 residues.

The V call is TRBV6-1, the J call TRBJ2-7; TRBD1 matches 7 bases. J gave up 2 bases and V 0 bases, and 4 bases lay outside the gene matches. The CDR3 is 15 residues long. Germline-derived CDR1 and CDR2 are MNHNS and SASEGT. The DNA for the CDR3 is TGTGCCAGCAGTGAAGCGGGGACAGCCGCCTACGAGCAGTACTTC. It encodes CASSEAGTAAYEQYF.

The chain employs TRBV18 and TRBJ1-6, with TRBD1 matching 9 bases. With 1 base clipped from V and 10 bases from J, the junction kept 17 bases outside the gene matches. This CDR3 region has 19 residues. Germline values: CDR1 KGHSH, CDR2 LQKENI. CDR3 in DNA: TGTGCCAGCTCACCACGCCTTAGGACAGGGGCAAGTGCAGAATCACCCCTCCACTTT. Its protein product is CASSPRLRTGASAESPLHF.

The chain links TRBV7-2 to TRBJ2-5; 7 nucleotides agree with TRBD2. Germline assignment: CDR1 SGHTA and CDR2 FQGNSA. The CDR3 totals 13 residues. The ends lost 3 bases at V and 5 bases at J; junction bases unmatched: 3. Here the CDR3 reads CASSFGEGETQYF. The CDR3 region has the DNA TGTGCCAGCAGCTTCGGGGAGGGTGAGACCCAGTACTTC.

This chain connects TRBV5-1 to TRBJ1-4; tentative D call: TRBD1 (5 bases). CDR3 length: 14 residues. Between the trimmed V and J ends, which lost 2 bases and 5 bases, there was a span of 10 bases. Germline V gene lookup returns CDR1 SGHRS and CDR2 YFSETQ. The CDR3 spells CASSFDSLNEKLFF. The CDR3 coding sequence is TGCGCCAGCAGCTTCGACAGTTTAAATGAAAAACTGTTTTTT.

This rearrangement joins TRBV6-1 to TRBJ1-6, with 9 bases identical to TRBD1. Losses at the gene ends were 7 bases for V and 9 bases for J; bases not matched to a gene: 7. Germline CDR1 MNHNS, CDR2 SASEGT. This CDR3 comprises 14 residues. CDR3 sequence reads: CASTLTGGGSPLHF. In DNA, the CDR3 is TGTGCCAGCACTTTGACAGGGGGAGGTTCACCCCTCCACTTT.

The genes are TRBV6-1 and TRBJ2-1, with 8 bases fitting TRBD2. The germline V gene has CDR1 MNHNS and CDR2 SASEGT. This CDR3 has 16 residues. The V segment lost 4 bases and the J segment 7 bases; nucleotides outside the gene matches: 12. The CDR3: CASSVLPSGPLNEQFF. The CDR3 nucleotides are TGTGCCAGCAGTGTACTACCTAGCGGGCCCTTAAATGAGCAGTTCTTC.

This clone showed up just once. The chain is built from TRBV5-1 and TRBJ1-1; tentatively, D is TRBD1 (6 bases). V lost 5 bases and J 1 base, leaving 12 bases between the germline ends. From germline, CDR1 is SGHRS and CDR2 YFSETQ. The CDR3 contains 14 residues. The CDR3 sequence is CASSRTGTNTEAFF. The CDR3 DNA reads TGCGCCAGCAGTCGTACAGGGACGAACACTGAAGCTTTCTTT.

The V gene is TRBV27, the J gene TRBJ1-2; a weak D match, TRBD1 (5 bases). The CDR3 is made up of 17 amino acids. Germline V gives CDR1 MNHEY, CDR2 SMNVEV (reference sequence). V lost 2 bases to trimming and J lost 3 bases, with 19 bases between them. CDR3: CASSLDGGWGVDYGYTF. For the CDR3, the DNA is TGTGCCAGCAGTTTAGACGGCGGTTGGGGGGTCGACTATGGCTACACCTTC.

This clone has a handful of counts. The V call is TRBV18, the J call TRBJ1-5; D not certain. Trimming left V 3 bases short and J 6 bases short, with 9 bases between. This CDR3 spans 13 amino acids. Germline V gives CDR1 KGHSH, CDR2 LQKENI. The CDR3 coding sequence is TGTGCCAGCTCACCGGAGTACGGTCAGCCCCAGCATTTT. Amino acid sequence: CASSPEYGQPQHF.

The chain has TRBV15 and TRBJ2-7; TRBD2 matches 7 bases. The ends lost 1 base at V and 2 bases at J; junction bases unmatched: 5. Germline V lookup: CDR1 LNHNV, CDR2 YYDKDF (reference sequence). The CDR3 is made up of 15 amino acids. The CDR3 DNA sequence: TGTGCCACCAGCAGAGTGGCGGGAGCCACCTACGAGCAGTACTTC. Its protein product is CATSRVAGATYEQYF.

The chain joins TRBV9 to TRBJ2-2; perhaps TRBD1 as D (6 bases). Germline V lookup: CDR1 SGDLS, CDR2 YYNGEE. Trimming pared 4 bases from V and 0 bases from J, leaving 16 bases between. The CDR3 is 17 amino acids. In DNA, the CDR3 is TGTGCCAGCAGCCAGTCGGTGGGGGCCGCGAACACCGGGGAGCTGTTTTTT. This translates into CASSQSVGAANTGELFF.

The chain has TRBV28 and TRBJ1-2; TRBD1 might be the D (6 bases). This CDR3 region has 15 residues. Per germline, CDR1 MDHEN and CDR2 SYDVKM. The ends were cut back, 5 bases at V and 4 bases at J, with 17 bases in the middle. The CDR3 DNA sequence: TGTGCCAGCAGTCCCCCGGGAGGGGGTGGCTATGGCTACACCTTC. Translated, it gives CASSPPGGGGYGYTF.

The gene calls are TRBV7-8 and TRBJ1-1; no definite D call. In germline, CDR1 is SGHVS, CDR2 FQNEAQ. This CDR3 is 14 amino acids long. V shed 5 bases and J shed 1 base, with 11 bases lying between them. CDR3 nucleotides: TGTGCCAGCAGCCTACGAGGGTCGAACACTGAAGCTTTCTTT. Protein product: CASSLRGSNTEAFF.

CDR3 DNA sequence: TGTGCCAGCAGCCTAACAGGGAACTCTGGAAACACCATATATTTT. Encoded protein: CASSLTGNSGNTIYF. The rearrangement uses TRBV11-2 and TRBJ1-3; TRBD1 is a possible D gene (6 bases). Germline V gene sequence: CDR1 SGHAT, CDR2 FQNNGV. The length of the CDR3 is 15 residues. V was clipped by 5 bases and J by 0 bases, with 11 bases between them. The full variable domain, with the rest looked up from reference TRBV11-2 and TRBJ1-3, is EAGVAQSPRYKIIEKRQSVAFWCNPISGHATLYWYQQILGQGPKLLIQFQNNGVVDDSQLPKDRFSAERLKGVDSTLKIQPAKLEDSAVYLCASSLTGNSGNTIYFGEGSWLTVV.

This clone was observed a single time. J is TRBJ1-4 and V is TRBV5-4; a weak D match, TRBD1 (6 bases). CDR1 and CDR2 from the germline V gene are SGHNT and YYREEE (reference sequence). The V and J ends lost 4 bases and 4 bases respectively, with 11 bases between them. The CDR3 covers 14 residues. The DNA for the CDR3 is TGTGCCAGCAGCCTAGGACAGATTAATGAAAAACTGTTTTTT. It codes for CASSLGQINEKLFF.

This clone was seen just once. This chain connects TRBV7-3 to TRBJ2-3, with TRBD2 identical over 12 bases. There are 16 residues in the CDR3. Looked up from germline, CDR1 is SGHTA and CDR2 is FQGTGA. Trimming at V came to 5 bases and at J to 2 bases, leaving 5 bases not matched to a gene. The CDR3 DNA follows: TGTGCCAGCAGCCGGACTAGCGGGGCTCTCACAGATACGCAGTATTTT. Amino acids: CASSRTSGALTDTQYF.